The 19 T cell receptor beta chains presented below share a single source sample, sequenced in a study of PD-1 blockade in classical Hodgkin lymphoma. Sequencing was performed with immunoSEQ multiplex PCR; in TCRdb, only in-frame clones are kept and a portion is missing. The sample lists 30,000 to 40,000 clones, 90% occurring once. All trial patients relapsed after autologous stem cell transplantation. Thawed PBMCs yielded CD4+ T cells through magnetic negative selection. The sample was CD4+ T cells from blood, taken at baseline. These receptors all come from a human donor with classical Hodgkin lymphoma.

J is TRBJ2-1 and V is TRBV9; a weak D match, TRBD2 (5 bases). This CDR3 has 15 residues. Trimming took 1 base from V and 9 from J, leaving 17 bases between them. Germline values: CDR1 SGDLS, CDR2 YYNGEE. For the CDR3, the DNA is TGTGCCAGCAGCGTAAACCTAGCTCCAGATCGTGAGCAGTTCTTC. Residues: CASSVNLAPDREQFF.

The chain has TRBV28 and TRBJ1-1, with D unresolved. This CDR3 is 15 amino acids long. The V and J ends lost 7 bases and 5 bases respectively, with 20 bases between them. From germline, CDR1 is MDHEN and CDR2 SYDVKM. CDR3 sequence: CASTSPRAAVTEAFF. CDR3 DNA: TGTGCCAGCACCTCCCCCCGGGCAGCCGTAACTGAAGCTTTCTTT.

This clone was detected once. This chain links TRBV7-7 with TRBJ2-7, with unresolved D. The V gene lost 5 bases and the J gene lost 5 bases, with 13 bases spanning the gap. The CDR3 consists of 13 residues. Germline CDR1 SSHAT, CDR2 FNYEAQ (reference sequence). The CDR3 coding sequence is TGTGCCAGCAGCCCGCCCCTGTCCCACGAGCAGTACTTC. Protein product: CASSPPLSHEQYF. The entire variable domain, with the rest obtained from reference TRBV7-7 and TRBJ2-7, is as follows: GAGVSQSPRYKVTKRGQDVTLRCDPISSHATLYWYQQALGQGPEFLTYFNYEAQPDKSGLPSDRFSAERPEGSISTLTIQRTEQRDSAMYRCASSPPLSHEQYFGPGTRLTVT.

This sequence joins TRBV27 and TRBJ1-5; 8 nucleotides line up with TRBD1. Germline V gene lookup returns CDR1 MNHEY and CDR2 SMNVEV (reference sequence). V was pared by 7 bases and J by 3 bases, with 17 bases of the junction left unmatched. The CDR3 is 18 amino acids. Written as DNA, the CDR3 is TGTGCCAGCAATTCACTCGCCGGGACAGGAGATTTCAATCAGCCCCAGCATTTT. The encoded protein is CASNSLAGTGDFNQPQHF.

In DNA form, the CDR3 reads TGTGCCAGCAGCGCGACAGGTGCCTACGAGCAGTACTTC. Its protein product is CASSATGAYEQYF. The gene calls are TRBV9 and TRBJ2-7; D might be TRBD1 (6 bases). Trimming removed 3 bases from V and 2 bases from J, with 9 bases in between. The CDR3 extends over 13 amino acids. The V gene's germline CDR1 is SGDLS and CDR2 YYNGEE.

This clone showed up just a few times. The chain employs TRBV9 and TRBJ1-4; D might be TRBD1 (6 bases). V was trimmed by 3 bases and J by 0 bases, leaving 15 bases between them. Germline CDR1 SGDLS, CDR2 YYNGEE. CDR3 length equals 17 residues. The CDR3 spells CASSGGTDSSTNEKLFF. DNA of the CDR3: TGTGCCAGCAGCGGCGGGACGGACAGTTCAACTAATGAAAAACTGTTTTTT.

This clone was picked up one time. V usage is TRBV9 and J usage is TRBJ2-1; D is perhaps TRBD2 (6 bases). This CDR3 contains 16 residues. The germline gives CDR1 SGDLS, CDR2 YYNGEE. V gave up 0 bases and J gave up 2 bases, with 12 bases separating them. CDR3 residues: CASSVAGVNTYNEQFF. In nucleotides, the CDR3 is TGTGCCAGCAGCGTAGCGGGAGTGAATACCTACAATGAGCAGTTCTTC.

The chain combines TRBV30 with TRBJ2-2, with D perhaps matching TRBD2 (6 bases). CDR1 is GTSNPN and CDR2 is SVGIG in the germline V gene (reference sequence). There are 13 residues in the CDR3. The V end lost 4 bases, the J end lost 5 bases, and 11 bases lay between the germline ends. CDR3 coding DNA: TGTGCCTGGAATGGGCGGGGAACCGGGGAGCTGTTTTTT. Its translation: CAWNGRGTGELFF.

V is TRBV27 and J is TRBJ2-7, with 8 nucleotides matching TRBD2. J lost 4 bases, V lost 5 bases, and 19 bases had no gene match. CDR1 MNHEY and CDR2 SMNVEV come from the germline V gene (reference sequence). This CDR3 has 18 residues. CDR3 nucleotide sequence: TGTGCCAGCAGTATTACCTTTCGGGGGGGCGCGGTCAGATACGAGCAGTACTTC. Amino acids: CASSITFRGGAVRYEQYF.

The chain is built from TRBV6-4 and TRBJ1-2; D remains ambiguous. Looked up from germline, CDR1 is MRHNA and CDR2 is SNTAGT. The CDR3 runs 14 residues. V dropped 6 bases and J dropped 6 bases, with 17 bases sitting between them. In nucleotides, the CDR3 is TGTGCCAGCAGGCGGAATTGGGGTACAGATGGCTACACCTTC. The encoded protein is CASRRNWGTDGYTF.

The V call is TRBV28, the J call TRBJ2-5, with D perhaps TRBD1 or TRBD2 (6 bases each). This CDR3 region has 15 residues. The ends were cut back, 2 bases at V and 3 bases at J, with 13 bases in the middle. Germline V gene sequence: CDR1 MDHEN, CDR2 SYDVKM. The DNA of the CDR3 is TGTGCCAGCAGTTTAGGAGGGACAAAGAAAGAGACCCAGTACTTC. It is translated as CASSLGGTKKETQYF.

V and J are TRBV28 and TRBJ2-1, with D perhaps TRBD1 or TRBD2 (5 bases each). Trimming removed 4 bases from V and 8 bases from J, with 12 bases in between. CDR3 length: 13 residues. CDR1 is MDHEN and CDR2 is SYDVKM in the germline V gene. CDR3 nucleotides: TGTGCCAGCAGTTCTCCCGGGACGCATGAGCAGTTCTTC. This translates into CASSSPGTHEQFF.

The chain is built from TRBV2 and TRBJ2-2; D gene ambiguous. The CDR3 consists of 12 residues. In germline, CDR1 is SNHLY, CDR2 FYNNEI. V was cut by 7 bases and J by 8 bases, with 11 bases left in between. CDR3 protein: CASKLDQGELFF. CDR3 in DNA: TGTGCCAGCAAGTTGGACCAGGGGGAGCTGTTTTTT.

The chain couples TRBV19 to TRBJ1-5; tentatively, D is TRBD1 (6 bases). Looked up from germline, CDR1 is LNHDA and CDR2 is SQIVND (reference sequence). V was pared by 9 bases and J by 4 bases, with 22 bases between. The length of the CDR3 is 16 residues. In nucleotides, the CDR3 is TGTGCCAGCCGGAACCTCGGGGGGGGGCAGAATCAGCCCCAGCATTTT. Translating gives CASRNLGGGQNQPQHF.

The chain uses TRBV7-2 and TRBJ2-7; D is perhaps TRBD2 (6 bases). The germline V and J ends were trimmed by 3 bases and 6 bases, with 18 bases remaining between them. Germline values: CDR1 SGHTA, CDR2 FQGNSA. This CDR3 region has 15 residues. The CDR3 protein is CASSFSGTLTPEQYF. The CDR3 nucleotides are TGTGCCAGCAGCTTTTCCGGGACTCTTACCCCCGAGCAGTACTTC.

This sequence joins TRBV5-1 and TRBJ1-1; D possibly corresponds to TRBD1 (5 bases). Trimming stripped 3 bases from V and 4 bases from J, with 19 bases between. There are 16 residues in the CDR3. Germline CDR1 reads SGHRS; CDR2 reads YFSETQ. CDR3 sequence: CASSWGIGPEGTEAFF. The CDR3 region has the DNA TGCGCCAGCAGCTGGGGGATCGGGCCTGAGGGCACTGAAGCTTTCTTT.

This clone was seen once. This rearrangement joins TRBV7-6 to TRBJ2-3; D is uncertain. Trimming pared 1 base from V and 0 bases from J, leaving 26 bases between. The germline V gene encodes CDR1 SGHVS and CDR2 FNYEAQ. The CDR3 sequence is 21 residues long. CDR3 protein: CASSLDRVPNSGWFSTDTQYF. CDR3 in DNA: TGTGCCAGCAGCTTAGACCGGGTGCCGAATTCCGGATGGTTTAGCACAGATACGCAGTATTTT.

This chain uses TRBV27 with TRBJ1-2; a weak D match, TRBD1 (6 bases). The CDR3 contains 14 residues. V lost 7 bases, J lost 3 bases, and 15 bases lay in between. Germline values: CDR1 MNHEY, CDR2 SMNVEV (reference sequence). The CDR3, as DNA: TGTGCCAGCATACAAAAGGGGGTTTACTATGGCTACACCTTC. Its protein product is CASIQKGVYYGYTF.

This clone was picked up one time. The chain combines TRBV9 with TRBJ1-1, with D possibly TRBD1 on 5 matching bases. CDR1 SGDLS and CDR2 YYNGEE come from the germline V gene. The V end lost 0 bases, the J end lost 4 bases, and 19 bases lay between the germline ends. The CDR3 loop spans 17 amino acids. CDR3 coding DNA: TGTGCCAGCAGCGTAGGTCCCAAGGGGCCCGGTGGCACTGAAGCTTTCTTT. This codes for CASSVGPKGPGGTEAFF.